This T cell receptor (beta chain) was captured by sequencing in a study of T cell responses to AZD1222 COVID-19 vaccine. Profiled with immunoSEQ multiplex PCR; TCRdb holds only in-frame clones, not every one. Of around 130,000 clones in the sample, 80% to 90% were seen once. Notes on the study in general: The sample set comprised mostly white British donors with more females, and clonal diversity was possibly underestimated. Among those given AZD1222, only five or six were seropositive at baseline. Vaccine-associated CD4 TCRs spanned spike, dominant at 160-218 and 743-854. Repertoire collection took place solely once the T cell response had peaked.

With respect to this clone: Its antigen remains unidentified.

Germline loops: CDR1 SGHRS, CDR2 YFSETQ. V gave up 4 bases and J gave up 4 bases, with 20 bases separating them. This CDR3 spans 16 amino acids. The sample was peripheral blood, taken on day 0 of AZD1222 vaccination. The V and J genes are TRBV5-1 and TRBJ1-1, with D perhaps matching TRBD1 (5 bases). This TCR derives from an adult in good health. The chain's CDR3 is CASSPGVTGGSTEAFF. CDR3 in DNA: TGCGCCAGCAGCCCGGGGGTCACCGGTGGGAGCACTGAAGCTTTCTTT.